The 3 T cell receptor beta chains below come from one sample, sequenced in a study of T cells expressing NK-cell markers. One entry per CDR3 protein, without DNA, is what TCRdb gives after re-calling the 5' RACE reads. The sample table includes approximately 150,000 distinct CDR3 sequences. Sequenced material: blood T cells: a sorted CD56 or NKG2C T cell subset, CD4+ or CD8+ T cells, or bulk PBMC T cells (not recorded which). All receptors come from a man between 18 and 29 years old in good health.

The rearrangement links TRBV14 to TRBJ2-5; TCRdb outputs TRBD2, but without DNA this stays unchecked. The CDR3 consists of 15 residues. CDR1 and CDR2 (germline): SGHDN, FVKESK. This chain's CDR3 is CASSQDAGPLETQYF.

The CDR3 loop reads CASSSTSGTSLDEQYF. V is TRBV12-3 or TRBV12-4 and J is TRBJ2-7; no DNA is available, so the TRBD2 call from TCRdb remains unchecked. The CDR3 extends over 16 amino acids.

This chain links TRBV27 with TRBJ1-2; TCRdb names TRBD1, which stays unverified in the absence of DNA. The germline V gene encodes CDR1 MNHEY and CDR2 SMNVEV (reference sequence). CDR3 length equals 15 residues. CDR3 sequence reads: CASSLLQGPNYGYTF.